The 14 T cell receptor beta chains listed next were all sequenced from one sample in a study of T cell clonotyping in hematopoietic cell transplantation. Sequencing was performed with immunoSEQ multiplex PCR; in TCRdb, only in-frame clones are kept and a portion is missing. The sample consists of roughly 2,100 clones, 79% of them appearing once. The material sequenced was peripheral blood mononuclear cells, taken 30 days after allogeneic stem cell transplant. The receptor set was obtained from a male patient aged 45 to 59 who had an allogeneic stem cell transplant from an unrelated donor, so the T cells may come from the graft donor. Some clones in this sample may be carry-over from other donors' samples.

By sample share, this clone is large (0.1 to 1%). The gene calls are TRBV28 and TRBJ2-3; D is undetermined. Germline V gives CDR1 MDHEN, CDR2 SYDVKM. CDR3 length: 15 residues. V lost 7 bases and J 0 bases, leaving 14 bases between the germline ends. The CDR3 nucleotides are TGTGCCAGCATTTCCCAGTTAGCTAGCACAGATACGCAGTATTTT. This encodes CASISQLASTDTQYF.

The V call is TRBV14, the J call TRBJ1-5; 8 positions match TRBD1. This CDR3 has 17 residues. Losses at the gene ends were 4 bases for V and 6 bases for J; bases not matched to a gene: 14. Germline lookup yields CDR1 SGHDN and CDR2 FVKESK. CDR3: CASSLLLQGALRQPQHF. The DNA for the CDR3 is TGTGCCAGCAGCCTGTTATTGCAGGGGGCTTTGCGTCAGCCCCAGCATTTT.

The V call is TRBV2, the J call TRBJ2-7; 8 nucleotides align to TRBD1. Germline V gene data show CDR1 as SNHLY and CDR2 as FYNNEI. Germline trimming cut 7 bases from V and 4 bases from J; bases unmatched to any gene: 15. The CDR3 is made up of 16 amino acids. Here the CDR3 reads CASTPKRGQAAYEQYF. The DNA for the CDR3 is TGTGCCAGCACCCCCAAACGGGGACAGGCTGCTTACGAGCAGTACTTC. Together with reference TRBV2 and TRBJ2-7, the CDR3 gives the full variable domain: EPEVTQTPSHQVTQMGQEVILRCVPISNHLYFYWYRQILGQKVEFLVSFYNNEISEKSEIFDDQFSVERPDGSNFTLKIRSTKLEDSAMYFCASTPKRGQAAYEQYFGPGTRLTVT.

V usage is TRBV6-1 and J usage is TRBJ1-5, with TRBD1 identical over 7 bases. CDR3 length: 14 amino acids. After removal of 4 bases from V and 6 bases from J, the junction contained 6 bases not matched to a gene. CDR1 and CDR2 from the germline V gene are MNHNS and SASEGT. The CDR3 DNA follows: TGTGCCAGCAGTGCCGGACAGGAGGGTCAGCCCCAGCATTTT. Amino acids: CASSAGQEGQPQHF.

This rearrangement joins TRBV2 to TRBJ2-1, with D possibly TRBD1 on 6 matching bases. V was shortened by 6 bases and J by 14 bases, with 26 bases between the two germline ends. This CDR3 has 15 residues. Looked up from germline, CDR1 is SNHLY and CDR2 is FYNNEI. The CDR3 DNA follows: TGTGCCAGCAGCCCCCCTCTCCGGGACAAAGATTGGGAGTTCTTC. It is translated as CASSPPLRDKDWEFF.

The chain combines TRBV29-1 with TRBJ2-3, with D tentatively TRBD2 (6 bases). The CDR3 contains 10 residues. Trimming removed 7 bases from V and 10 bases from J, with 12 bases in between. CDR1 SQVTM and CDR2 ANQGSEA come from the germline V gene. Here the CDR3 reads CSATGEAQYF. CDR3 nucleotides: TGCAGCGCCACGGGGGAGGCGCAGTATTTT.

A note on this clone: The sample has other DNA sequences that encode this CDR3 too. V and J are TRBV6-1 and TRBJ1-5; D is undetermined. The CDR3 loop spans 17 amino acids. V lost 2 bases and J 0 bases, leaving 14 bases between the germline ends. Per the germline V gene, CDR1 is MNHNS and CDR2 is SASEGT. DNA of the CDR3: TGTGCCAGCAGTGAAACTGTCAGCCCTTATAGCAATCAGCCCCAGCATTTT. It codes for CASSETVSPYSNQPQHF.

The V gene is TRBV11-3, the J gene TRBJ2-1; no clear D. With 0 bases removed from V and 7 bases from J, the gap between germline ends came to 7 bases. The CDR3 has 13 residues. Germline CDR1 is SGHNT and CDR2 is YENEEA. The CDR3 bases are TGTGCCAGCAGCTTAGAAGCCTCTAATGAGCAGTTCTTC. This codes for CASSLEASNEQFF.

V gene TRBV7-9 combines with J gene TRBJ2-5; D is ambiguous. Germline V gene data show CDR1 as SEHNR and CDR2 as FQNEAQ (reference sequence). The CDR3 runs to 12 residues. Between the trimmed V and J ends, which lost 5 bases and 3 bases, there was a span of 7 bases. CDR3 in amino acids: CASSPEEETQYF. As DNA, the CDR3 is TGTGCCAGCAGCCCCGAGGAAGAGACCCAGTACTTC.

This chain links TRBV28 with TRBJ1-5, with a possible D match to TRBD1 (6 bases). This CDR3 spans 17 amino acids. V was cut by 2 bases and J by 0 bases, with 14 bases left in between. Germline loops: CDR1 MDHEN, CDR2 SYDVKM. This CDR3 reads CASSLGTSPYSNQPQHF. CDR3 DNA: TGTGCCAGCAGTTTAGGGACATCCCCTTATAGCAATCAGCCCCAGCATTTT.

The CDR3 DNA follows: TGTGCCAGAAGGGTTGGAGACACGGGTGAAGCTTTCTTT. This gives the protein CARRVGDTGEAFF. J is TRBJ1-1 and V is TRBV6-4; D ambiguous. This CDR3 comprises 13 residues. Germline CDR1 MRHNA, CDR2 SNTAGT. V dropped 9 bases and J dropped 7 bases, with 18 bases sitting between them.

The rearrangement joins TRBV30 to TRBJ2-2; TRBD1 matches 8 bases. Germline V gives CDR1 GTSNPN, CDR2 SVGIG (reference sequence). The CDR3 has 15 residues. J was trimmed by 3 bases and V by 2 bases; bases with no gene match: 5. The CDR3: CAWSFPGQDTGELFF. The CDR3 bases are TGTGCCTGGAGTTTTCCGGGACAGGACACCGGGGAGCTGTTTTTT.

This chain links TRBV5-4 with TRBJ2-2, with TRBD1 matching 7 bases. J gave up 4 bases and V 4 bases, and 13 bases lay outside the gene matches. The CDR3 consists of 17 residues. Looked up from germline, CDR1 is SGHNT and CDR2 is YYREEE (reference sequence). DNA of the CDR3: TGTGCCAGCAGCCGTCTCGACAGGGCCTTAGGCACCGGGGAGCTGTTTTTT. Its translation: CASSRLDRALGTGELFF.

The CDR3 loop is CASSELGLDSNQPQHF. CDR3 sequence (DNA): TGTGCCAGCAGCGAACTGGGACTGGATAGCAATCAGCCCCAGCATTTT. J is TRBJ1-5 and V is TRBV2; tentatively, D is TRBD1 (5 bases). This CDR3 is built from 16 residues. Germline lookup yields CDR1 SNHLY and CDR2 FYNNEI. Trimming took 6 bases from V and 0 from J, leaving 15 bases between them.